These 16 T cell receptor beta chains came from one sample sequenced in a study of cytomegalovirus exposure and HLA in healthy donors (dated by TCRdb to about 2017). The method was the immunoSEQ multiplex PCR assay. For the multiplex PCR, a mixture combining 60 forward primers for TCR Vbeta segments and 13 reverse primers for TCR Jbeta segments was used. Drawn from immuneACCESS, this table holds only the in-frame rearrangements with V and J called that TCRdb kept. Clones are partly lost; checked studies trace under half to an unresolved V gene and leave the rest unexplained. Across this sample there are 150,000 to 200,000 clones, with more than 75% seen only once. The top ten clonotypes cover 0.9% to 1% of the sample. Sequencing used PBMCs. The receptors stem from a girl aged 2 to 10 in good health and CMV-seropositive.

The chain joins TRBV19 to TRBJ2-1; 7 nucleotides match TRBD2. The CDR3 length is 16 residues. Germline V gene data show CDR1 as LNHDA and CDR2 as SQIVND (reference sequence). With V trimmed by 7 bases and J by 5 bases, 14 bases remained unmatched. The CDR3 coding sequence is TGTGCCAGTAATATTGAGGCGGGAGCCACCCACAATGAGCAGTTCTTC. Translating gives CASNIEAGATHNEQFF.

The rearrangement uses TRBV10-2 and TRBJ2-3; 10 bases align to TRBD1. The junction had 2 bases not matched to a gene; V was cut back by 0 bases and J by 2 bases. The CDR3 length is 16 residues. Looked up from germline, CDR1 is WSHSY and CDR2 is SAAADI. The CDR3: CASSESDRGYTDTQYF. As DNA, the CDR3 is TGCGCCAGCAGTGAGTCGGACAGGGGGTACACAGATACGCAGTATTTT.

The chain employs TRBV7-9 and TRBJ2-6; D remains unclear. This CDR3 spans 14 amino acids. Germline V gene sequence: CDR1 SEHNR, CDR2 FQNEAQ (reference sequence). V was shortened by 1 base and J by 4 bases, with 5 bases between the two germline ends. DNA for the CDR3: TGTGCCAGCAGCTTAGTATCGGGGGCCAACGTCCTGACTTTC. Its protein product is CASSLVSGANVLTF.

J is TRBJ2-1 and V is TRBV18, with 9 bases fitting TRBD2. Germline CDR1 and CDR2: KGHSH and LQKENI. CDR3 size: 15 residues. The V and J ends lost 2 bases and 3 bases, in that order; junction bases with no gene match: 2. CDR3 coding DNA: TGTGCCAGCTCACCATTAGCGGGAGTCTACAATGAGCAGTTCTTC. It translates to CASSPLAGVYNEQFF.

This clone has a handful of counts. The J gene is TRBJ2-1, the V gene TRBV27, with 8 bases matching TRBD2. There are 16 residues in the CDR3. V dropped 2 bases and J dropped 8; count of bases not matched to a gene: 11. Looked up from germline, CDR1 is MNHEY and CDR2 is SMNVEV (reference sequence). CDR3 region: CASSLSGSGAWYEQFF. In DNA form, the CDR3 reads TGTGCCAGCAGTTTAAGCGGTAGCGGGGCCTGGTATGAGCAGTTCTTC.

V is TRBV2 and J is TRBJ2-3; maybe TRBD1 (6 bases). The germline V gene has CDR1 SNHLY and CDR2 FYNNEI. The CDR3 is made up of 14 amino acids. Trimming cost V 10 bases and J 7 bases, with 21 bases left between them. CDR3 sequence reads: CANRGGSAGNTQYF. The CDR3 DNA sequence: TGTGCCAACCGAGGGGGTAGCGCCGGGAATACGCAGTATTTT.

The gene calls are TRBV19 and TRBJ2-2; TRBD2 agrees at 11 bases. CDR1 is LNHDA and CDR2 is SQIVND in the germline V gene (reference sequence). This CDR3 is 17 amino acids long. V shed 5 bases and J 0 bases; nucleotides not matched to a gene: 5. Here the CDR3 reads CASSSGTSGTNTGELFF. The CDR3 DNA is TGTGCCAGTAGTTCCGGGACTAGCGGAACGAACACCGGGGAGCTGTTTTTT.

Here the CDR3 reads CAWSVIPAGEETQYF. For the CDR3, the DNA is TGTGCCTGGAGCGTAATTCCAGCGGGAGAGGAGACCCAGTACTTC. V is TRBV30 and J is TRBJ2-5; 8 positions match TRBD2. The CDR3 length is 15 residues. V lost 3 bases to trimming and J lost 5 bases; unmatched junction nucleotides: 11. Germline V gene sequence: CDR1 GTSNPN, CDR2 SVGIG (reference sequence). Full variable domain (remainder filled in from reference TRBV30 and TRBJ2-5): SQTIHQWPATLVQPVGSPLSLECTVEGTSNPNLYWYRQAAGRGLQLLFYSVGIGQISSEVPQNLSASRPQDRQFILSSKKLLLSDSGFYLCAWSVIPAGEETQYFGPGTRLLVL.

This clone was counted between two and nine times. The V and J genes are TRBV29-1 and TRBJ2-1; 7 bases match TRBD2. J lost 0 bases, V lost 3 bases, and 2 bases had no gene match. Germline V gene sequence: CDR1 SQVTM, CDR2 ANQGSEA. The CDR3 loop spans 14 amino acids. DNA of the CDR3: TGCAGCGTTGACGGCGGGAGCTCCTACAATGAGCAGTTCTTC. This sequence encodes CSVDGGSSYNEQFF.

V and J are TRBV7-9 and TRBJ1-2; D gene unclear. The CDR3 spans 12 residues. Germline V lookup: CDR1 SEHNR, CDR2 FQNEAQ (reference sequence). Trimming cost V 3 bases and J 7 bases, with 9 bases left between them. CDR3 in amino acids: CASSFLRFGYTF. For the CDR3, the DNA is TGTGCCAGCAGCTTTCTCCGTTTTGGCTACACCTTC.

The gene calls are TRBV27 and TRBJ1-1; 8 bases map to TRBD1. There are 15 residues in the CDR3. Per germline, CDR1 MNHEY and CDR2 SMNVEV (reference sequence). The trim removed 5 bases at V and 3 bases at J, leaving 8 bases unmatched. DNA for the CDR3: TGTGCCAGCAGTACCCCAGGGGGCGCTGACACTGAAGCTTTCTTT. Its translation is CASSTPGGADTEAFF.

V and J are TRBV7-3 and TRBJ2-5; D remains ambiguous. With 5 bases removed from V and 4 bases from J, the gap between germline ends came to 11 bases. The CDR3 is made up of 13 amino acids. The germline V gene encodes CDR1 SGHTA and CDR2 FQGTGA. The CDR3 reads CASSRGRRETQYF. CDR3 DNA sequence: TGTGCCAGCAGCCGCGGTCGACGAGAGACCCAGTACTTC.

The chain combines TRBV5-1 with TRBJ2-1; 8 positions agree with TRBD2. V shed 0 bases and J 9 bases; nucleotides not matched to a gene: 5. CDR1 and CDR2 (germline): SGHRS, YFSETQ. The CDR3 has 14 residues. This chain's CDR3 is CASSLEREISEQFF. CDR3 DNA: TGCGCCAGCAGCTTGGAGCGGGAGATAAGTGAGCAGTTCTTC.

The chain employs TRBV30 and TRBJ1-6, with 8 bases fitting TRBD1. CDR3 length: 15 residues. V dropped 1 base and J dropped 8; count of bases not matched to a gene: 7. Germline values: CDR1 GTSNPN, CDR2 SVGIG (reference sequence). The CDR3 is CAWSDIGRGHSPLHF. Here the CDR3 DNA reads TGTGCCTGGAGTGATATCGGCAGGGGGCATTCACCCCTCCACTTT.

V and J are TRBV4-1 and TRBJ1-1; TRBD1 agrees at 7 bases. CDR1 and CDR2 from the germline V gene are MGHRA and YSYEKL. The CDR3 runs to 15 residues. The junction had 5 bases not matched to a gene; V was cut back by 0 bases and J by 4 bases. CDR3 protein: CASSQDAAGGTEAFF. The CDR3 DNA reads TGCGCCAGCAGCCAAGATGCCGCAGGGGGCACTGAAGCTTTCTTT.

V is TRBV11-2 and J is TRBJ1-1; D possibly corresponds to TRBD1 (5 bases). The CDR3 is 14 amino acids. V was cut by 5 bases and J by 4 bases, with 14 bases left in between. Germline values: CDR1 SGHAT, CDR2 FQNNGV. The CDR3 nucleotides read TGTGCCAGCAGCACGCAAAGAAGGGGCACTGAAGCTTTCTTT. It codes for CASSTQRRGTEAFF.